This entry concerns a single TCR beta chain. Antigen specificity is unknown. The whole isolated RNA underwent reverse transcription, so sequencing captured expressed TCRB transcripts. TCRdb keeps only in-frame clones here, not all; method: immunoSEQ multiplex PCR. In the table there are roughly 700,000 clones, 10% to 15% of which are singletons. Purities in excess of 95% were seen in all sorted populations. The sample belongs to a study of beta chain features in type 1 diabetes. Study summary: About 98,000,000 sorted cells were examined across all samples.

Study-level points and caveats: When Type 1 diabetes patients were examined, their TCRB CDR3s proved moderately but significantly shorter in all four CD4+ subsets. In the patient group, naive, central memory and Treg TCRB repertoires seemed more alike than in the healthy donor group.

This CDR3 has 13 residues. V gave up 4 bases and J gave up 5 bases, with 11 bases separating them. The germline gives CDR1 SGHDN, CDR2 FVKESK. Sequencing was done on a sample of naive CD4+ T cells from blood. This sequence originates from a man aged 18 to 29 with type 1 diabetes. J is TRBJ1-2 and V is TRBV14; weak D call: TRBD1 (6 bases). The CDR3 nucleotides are TGTGCCAGCAGCCCACAGAGGGGGTATGGCTACACCTTC. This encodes CASSPQRGYGYTF. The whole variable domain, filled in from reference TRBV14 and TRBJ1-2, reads EAGVTQFPSHSVIEKGQTVTLRCDPISGHDNLYWYRRVMGKEIKFLLHFVKESKQDESGMPNNRFLAERTGGTYSTLKVQPAELEDSGVYFCASSPQRGYGYTFGSGTRLTVV.